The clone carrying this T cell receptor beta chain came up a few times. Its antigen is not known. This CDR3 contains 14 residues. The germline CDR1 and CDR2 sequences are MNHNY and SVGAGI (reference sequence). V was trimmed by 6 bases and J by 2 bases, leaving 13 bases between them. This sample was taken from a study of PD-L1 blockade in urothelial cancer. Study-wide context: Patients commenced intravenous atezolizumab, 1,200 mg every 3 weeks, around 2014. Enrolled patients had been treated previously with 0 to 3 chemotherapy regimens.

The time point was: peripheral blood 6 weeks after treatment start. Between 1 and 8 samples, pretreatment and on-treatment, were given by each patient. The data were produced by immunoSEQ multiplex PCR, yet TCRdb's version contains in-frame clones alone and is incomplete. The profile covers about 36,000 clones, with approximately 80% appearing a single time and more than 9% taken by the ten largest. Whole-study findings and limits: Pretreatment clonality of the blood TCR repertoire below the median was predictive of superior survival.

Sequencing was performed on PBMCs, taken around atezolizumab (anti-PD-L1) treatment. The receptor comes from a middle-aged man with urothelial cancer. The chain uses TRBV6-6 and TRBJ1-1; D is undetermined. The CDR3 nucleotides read TGTGCCAGCAGCTCGCCAGGCATTAACACTGAAGCTTTCTTT. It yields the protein CASSSPGINTEAFF.